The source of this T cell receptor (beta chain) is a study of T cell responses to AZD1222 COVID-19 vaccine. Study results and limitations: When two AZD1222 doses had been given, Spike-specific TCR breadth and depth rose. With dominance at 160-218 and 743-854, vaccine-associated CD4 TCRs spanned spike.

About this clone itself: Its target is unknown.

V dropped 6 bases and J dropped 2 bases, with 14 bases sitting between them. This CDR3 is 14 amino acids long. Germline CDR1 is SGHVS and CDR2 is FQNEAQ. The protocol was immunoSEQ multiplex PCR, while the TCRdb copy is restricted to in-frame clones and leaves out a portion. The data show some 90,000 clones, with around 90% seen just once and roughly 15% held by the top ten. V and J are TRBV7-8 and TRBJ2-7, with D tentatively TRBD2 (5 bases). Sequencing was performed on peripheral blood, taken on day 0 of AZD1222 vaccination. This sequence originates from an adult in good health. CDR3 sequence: CASSSSEGAYEQYF. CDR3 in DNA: TGTGCCAGCAGTTCGTCCGAGGGAGCCTACGAGCAGTACTTC.